These T cell receptor beta chains were read from a single sample in a study of metastatic and nonmetastatic thyroid tumors. TCRdb reanalyzed the PCR reads with MiXCR. The sample carries over 25,000 clones, 10% to 13% recorded once. The sequenced sample consisted of blood. The receptor source for this set is a female donor with papillary thyroid cancer or a benign thyroid nodule (not recorded which). Some clones in this sample may be carry-over from other donors' samples. The CDR3 runs from the conserved cysteine through the conserved F or W. The D gene is left open where the match is weak. Clone size is stated in some rows and not others, as once, few, many or a class when expanded.

CDR3 protein: CASSLQADTEAFF; CDR3 DNA: TGTGCCAGCAGTTTACAAGCAGATACTGAAGCTTTCTTT; J gene: TRBJ1-1; D gene: NA; V gene: TRBV27; clone size: few
CDR3 protein: CAISGVGETQYF; CDR3 DNA: TGTGCCATCAGTGGGGTAGGTGAGACCCAGTACTTC; J gene: TRBJ2-5; D gene: NA; V gene: TRBV10-3; clone size: many
CDR3 protein: CASRILAGVYNEQFF; CDR3 DNA: TGTGCCAGCAGGATACTAGCGGGAGTCTACAATGAGCAGTTCTTC; J gene: TRBJ2-1; D gene: TRBD2; V gene: TRBV2; clone size: many
CDR3 protein: CASSERGGGEKLFF; CDR3 DNA: TGTGCCAGCAGCGAGAGAGGGGGTGGGGAAAAACTGTTTTTT; J gene: TRBJ1-4; D gene: NA; V gene: TRBV7-2; clone size: many
CDR3 protein: CASSGAGERYEQYF; CDR3 DNA: TGTGCCAGCAGCGGAGCGGGAGAGAGGTACGAGCAGTACTTC; J gene: TRBJ2-7; D gene: TRBD2; V gene: TRBV2; clone size: few
CDR3 protein: CASSSIIAGGAETQYF; CDR3 DNA: TGTGCCAGCAGCTCGATCATAGCGGGAGGGGCAGAGACCCAGTACTTC; J gene: TRBJ2-5; D gene: TRBD2; V gene: TRBV7-2; clone size: NA
CDR3 protein: CASSLAGATYEQYF; CDR3 DNA: TGTGCCAGCAGTCTAGCGGGGGCTACGTACGAGCAGTACTTC; J gene: TRBJ2-7; D gene: TRBD2; V gene: TRBV2; clone size: many
CDR3 protein: CASSSRGRETQYF; CDR3 DNA: TGTGCCAGCAGCTCCCGCGGCCGGGAGACCCAGTACTTC; J gene: TRBJ2-5; D gene: NA; V gene: TRBV7-8; clone size: many
CDR3 protein: CSARDSSGYFNEQFF; CDR3 DNA: TGCAGTGCTAGAGACTCTAGCGGATACTTCAATGAGCAGTTCTTC; J gene: TRBJ2-1; D gene: TRBD2; V gene: TRBV20-1; clone size: NA
CDR3 protein: CASSWTGEGETQYF; CDR3 DNA: TGTGCCAGCAGCTGGACAGGGGAAGGAGAGACCCAGTACTTC; J gene: TRBJ2-5; D gene: TRBD1; V gene: TRBV7-6; clone size: many